This TCR beta chain is drawn from a study of Ad26.COV2.S vaccination and SARS-CoV-2 variants. As for the study in general: Doses of Ad26.COV2.S were injected into muscle once or twice, 56 days apart. Points from the study as a whole: Vaccinees showed greater spike-specific TCR breadth than placebo recipients. With respect to non-spike TCR breadth, vaccine and placebo recipients were similar.

The CDR3 sequence is 15 residues long. Germline-derived CDR1 and CDR2 are LNHDA and SQIVND (reference sequence). V was trimmed by 6 bases and J by 1 base, leaving 13 bases between them. Treatment in this sample: roughly 19 received Ad26.COV2.S at low or high dose, single or two shots; about 5 received placebo; per-sample allocation not given. Material that was analyzed had been drawn on day 63 after the first vaccine or placebo injection. Boston provided a donor who was an adult aged 18-55 years. Remarks on this clone: No antigen is known for it.

TCRdb keeps only in-frame clones here, not all; method: immunoSEQ multiplex PCR. The sample consists of roughly 700,000 clones, around 90% of them appearing once. The chain employs TRBV19 and TRBJ1-5; D remains unclear. The material was peripheral blood, obtained in a trial of Ad26.COV2.S vaccine versus placebo. This receptor was taken from a person aged 18 to 65 who received the Ad26.COV2.S COVID-19 vaccine or a placebo. CDR3 DNA sequence: TGTGCCAGTAGGCCATACGTGGACAGCAATCAGCCCCAGCATTTT. The encoded protein is CASRPYVDSNQPQHF.